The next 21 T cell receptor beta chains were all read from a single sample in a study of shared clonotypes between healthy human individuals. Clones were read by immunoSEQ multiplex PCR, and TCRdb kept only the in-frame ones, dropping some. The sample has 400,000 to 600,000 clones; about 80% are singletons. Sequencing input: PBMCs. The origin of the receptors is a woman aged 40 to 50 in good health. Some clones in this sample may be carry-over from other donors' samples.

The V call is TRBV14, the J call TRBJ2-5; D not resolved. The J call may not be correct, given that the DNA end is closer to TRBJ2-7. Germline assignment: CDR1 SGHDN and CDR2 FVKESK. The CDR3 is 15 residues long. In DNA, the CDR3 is TGTGCCAGCAGCCAAGATCGCGCCAGCTCCTACGAGCAGTACTTC. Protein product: CASSQDRASSYEQYF.

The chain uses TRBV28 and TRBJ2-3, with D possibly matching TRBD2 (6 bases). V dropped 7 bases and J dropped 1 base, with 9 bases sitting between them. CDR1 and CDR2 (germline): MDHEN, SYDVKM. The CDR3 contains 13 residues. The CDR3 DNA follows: TGTGCCAGCAATGGCGGGGGCACAGATACGCAGTATTTT. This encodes CASNGGGTDTQYF.

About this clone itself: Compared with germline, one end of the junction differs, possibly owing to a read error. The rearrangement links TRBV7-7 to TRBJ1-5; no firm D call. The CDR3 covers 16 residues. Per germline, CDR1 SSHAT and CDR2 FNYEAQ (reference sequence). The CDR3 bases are TGTGCTAGCAGCTTAGCGCTTGGCCACAGCAATCAGCCCCAGCATTTT. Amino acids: CASSLALGHSNQPQHF.

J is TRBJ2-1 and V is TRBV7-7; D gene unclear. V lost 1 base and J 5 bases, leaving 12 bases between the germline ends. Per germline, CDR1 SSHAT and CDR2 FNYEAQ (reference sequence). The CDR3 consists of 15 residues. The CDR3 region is CASSLEEFGNNEQFF. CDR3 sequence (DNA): TGTGCCAGCAGCTTAGAGGAGTTTGGAAACAATGAGCAGTTCTTC.

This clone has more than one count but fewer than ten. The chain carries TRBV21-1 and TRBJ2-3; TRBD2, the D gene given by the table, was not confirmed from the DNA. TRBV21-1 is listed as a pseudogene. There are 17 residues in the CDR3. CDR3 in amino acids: CASSKRQRERGTDTQYF. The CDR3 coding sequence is TGTGCCAGCAGCAAAAGGCAGCGGGAGCGGGGCACAGATACGCAGTATTTT.

CDR3 in DNA: TGTGCCAGTAGTATAGAGAATAGTCATAGCAATCAGCCCCAGCATTTT. Protein product: CASSIENSHSNQPQHF. The V call is TRBV19, the J call TRBJ1-5; D gene ambiguous. CDR3 length equals 16 residues. Germline V gene sequence: CDR1 LNHDA, CDR2 SQIVND (reference sequence). V lost 0 bases and J lost 0, with 9 bases in between.

CDR3 in amino acids: CASSLGTGPNEKLFF. The CDR3 DNA is TGTGCCAGCAGCTTAGGTACAGGGCCTAATGAAAAACTGTTTTTT. The J gene is TRBJ1-4, the V gene TRBV7-9; the D gene is possibly TRBD1 (6 bases). Germline V CDR1 and CDR2: SEHNR, FQNEAQ (reference sequence). The V end was cut by 1 base, the J end by 3 bases, with 9 bases between. The CDR3 is 15 amino acids.

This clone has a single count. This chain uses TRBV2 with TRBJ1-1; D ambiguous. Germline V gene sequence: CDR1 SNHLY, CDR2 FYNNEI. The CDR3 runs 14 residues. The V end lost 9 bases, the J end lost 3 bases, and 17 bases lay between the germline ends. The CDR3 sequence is CASTKERSDTEAFF. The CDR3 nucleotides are TGTGCCAGTACAAAAGAGCGGTCGGACACTGAAGCTTTCTTT.

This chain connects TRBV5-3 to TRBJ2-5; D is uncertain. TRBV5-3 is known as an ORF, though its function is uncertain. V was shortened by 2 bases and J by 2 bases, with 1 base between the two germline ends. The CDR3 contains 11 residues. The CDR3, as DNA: TGTGCCAGAAGCTTACAAGAGACCCAGTACTTC. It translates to CARSLQETQYF.

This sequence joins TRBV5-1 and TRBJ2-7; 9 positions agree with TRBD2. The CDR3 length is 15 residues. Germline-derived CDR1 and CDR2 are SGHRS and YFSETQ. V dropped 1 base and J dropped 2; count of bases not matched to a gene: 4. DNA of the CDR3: TGCGCCAGCAGCTTGTGGGCTAGCGGGGCCTACGAGCAGTACTTC. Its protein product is CASSLWASGAYEQYF. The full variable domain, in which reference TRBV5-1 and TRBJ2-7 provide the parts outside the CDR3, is KAGVTQTPRYLIKTRGQQVTLSCSPISGHRSVSWYQQTPGQGLQFLFEYFSETQRNKGNFPGRFSGRQFSNSRSEMNVSTLELGDSALYLCASSLWASGAYEQYFGPGTRLTVT.

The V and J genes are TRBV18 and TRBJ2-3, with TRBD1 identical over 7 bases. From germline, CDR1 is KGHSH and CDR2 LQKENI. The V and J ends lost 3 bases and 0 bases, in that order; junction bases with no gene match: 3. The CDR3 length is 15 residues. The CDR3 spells CASSPSGQSTDTQYF. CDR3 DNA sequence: TGTGCCAGCTCACCCTCGGGACAGAGCACAGATACGCAGTATTTT. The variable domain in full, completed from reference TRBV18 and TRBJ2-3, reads NAGVMQNPRHLVRRRGQEARLRCSPMKGHSHVYWYRQLPEEGLKFMVYLQKENIIDESGMPKERFSAEFPKEGPSILRIQQVVRGDSAAYFCASSPSGQSTDTQYFGPGTRLTVL.

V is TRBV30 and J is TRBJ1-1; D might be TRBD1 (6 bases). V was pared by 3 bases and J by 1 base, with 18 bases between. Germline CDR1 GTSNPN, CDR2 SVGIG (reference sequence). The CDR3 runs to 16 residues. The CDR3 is CAWRDYLRDKNTEAFF. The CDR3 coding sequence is TGTGCCTGGAGGGACTACCTCCGGGACAAGAACACTGAAGCTTTCTTT.

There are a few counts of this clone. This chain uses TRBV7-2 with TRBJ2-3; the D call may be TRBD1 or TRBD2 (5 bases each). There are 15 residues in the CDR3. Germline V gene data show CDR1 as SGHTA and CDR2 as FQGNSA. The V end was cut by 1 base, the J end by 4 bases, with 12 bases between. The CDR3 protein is CASSLEGFSADTQYF. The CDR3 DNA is TGTGCCAGCAGCTTAGAGGGGTTTAGCGCAGATACGCAGTATTTT.

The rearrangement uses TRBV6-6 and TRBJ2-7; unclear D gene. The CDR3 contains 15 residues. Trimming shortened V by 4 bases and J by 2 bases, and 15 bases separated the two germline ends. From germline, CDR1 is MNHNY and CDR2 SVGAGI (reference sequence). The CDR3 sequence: CASSFLRYSPYEQYF. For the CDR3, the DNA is TGTGCCAGCAGTTTCCTCCGCTACTCACCCTACGAGCAGTACTTC.

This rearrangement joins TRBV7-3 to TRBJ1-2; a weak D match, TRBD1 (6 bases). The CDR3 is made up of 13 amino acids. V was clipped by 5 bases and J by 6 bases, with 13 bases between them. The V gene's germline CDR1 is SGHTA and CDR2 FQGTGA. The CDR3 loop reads CASSPGVGHGYTF. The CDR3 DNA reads TGTGCCAGCAGCCCAGGGGTGGGGCATGGCTACACCTTC.

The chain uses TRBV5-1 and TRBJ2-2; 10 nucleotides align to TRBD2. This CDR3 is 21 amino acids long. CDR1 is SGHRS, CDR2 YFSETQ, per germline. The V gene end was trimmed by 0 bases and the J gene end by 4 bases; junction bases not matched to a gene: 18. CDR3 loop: CASSLVFAGGAGGPGTGELFF. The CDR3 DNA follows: TGCGCCAGCAGCTTGGTCTTTGCAGGGGGAGCGGGAGGGCCGGGCACCGGGGAGCTGTTTTTT.

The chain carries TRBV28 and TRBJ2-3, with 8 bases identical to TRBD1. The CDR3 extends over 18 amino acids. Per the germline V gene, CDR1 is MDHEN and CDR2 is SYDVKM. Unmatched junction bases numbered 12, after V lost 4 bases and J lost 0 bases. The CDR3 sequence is CASSSRMGQVHSTDTQYF. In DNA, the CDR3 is TGTGCCAGCAGTTCAAGAATGGGACAGGTGCATAGCACAGATACGCAGTATTTT.

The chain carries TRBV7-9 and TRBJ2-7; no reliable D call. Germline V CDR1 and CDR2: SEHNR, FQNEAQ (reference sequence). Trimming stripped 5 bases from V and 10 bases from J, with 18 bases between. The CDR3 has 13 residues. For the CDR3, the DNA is TGTGCCAGCAGCCAAGATCACTTACTACCTCAGTACTTC. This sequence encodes CASSQDHLLPQYF. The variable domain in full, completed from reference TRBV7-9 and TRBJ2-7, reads DTGVSQNPRHKITKRGQNVTFRCDPISEHNRLYWYRQTLGQGPEFLTYFQNEAQLEKSRLLSDRFSAERPKGSFSTLEIQRTEQGDSAMYLCASSQDHLLPQYFGPGTRLTVT.

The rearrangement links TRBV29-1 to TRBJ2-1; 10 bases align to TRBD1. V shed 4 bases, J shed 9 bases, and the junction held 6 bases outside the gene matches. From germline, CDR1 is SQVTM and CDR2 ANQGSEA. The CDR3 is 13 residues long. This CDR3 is CSVGRTGGSEQFF. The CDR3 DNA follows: TGCAGCGTTGGGAGGACAGGGGGGAGTGAGCAGTTCTTC.

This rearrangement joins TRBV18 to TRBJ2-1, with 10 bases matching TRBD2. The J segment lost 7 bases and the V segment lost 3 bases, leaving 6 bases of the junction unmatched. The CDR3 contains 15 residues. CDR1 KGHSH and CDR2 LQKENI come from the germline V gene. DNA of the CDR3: TGTGCCAGCTCACCGGCTAGCGGGAGCGATAATGAGCAGTTCTTC. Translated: CASSPASGSDNEQFF.

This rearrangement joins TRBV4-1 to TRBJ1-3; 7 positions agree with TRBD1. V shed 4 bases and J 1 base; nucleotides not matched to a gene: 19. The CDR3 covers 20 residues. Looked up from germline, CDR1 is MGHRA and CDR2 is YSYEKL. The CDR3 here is CASSRLLWMGQFNSGNTIYF. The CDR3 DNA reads TGCGCCAGCAGCCGCCTCTTGTGGATGGGACAGTTTAATTCTGGAAACACCATATATTTT.